The rows below give T cell receptor beta chains drawn from one sample of a study of cytomegalovirus exposure and HLA in healthy donors. Here immunoSEQ multiplex PCR was the method, and the copy in TCRdb shows in-frame clones only, minus some. The table lists 100,000 to 150,000 clones, approximately 17% of them singletons. What was sequenced was PBMCs. Every receptor here comes from a female donor in good health and CMV-seropositive. The CDR3 runs from the conserved cysteine through the conserved F or W. The D gene is left open where the match is weak. Only some rows state a clone size, as once, few, many or a class for expanded clones.

clone_size	j_call	v_call	d_call	cdr3_nt	cdr3_aa
-	TRBJ1-5	TRBV6-1	-	TGTGCCAGCAGTGAAGCTTACCGGCAGGTACATCAGCCCCAGCATTTT	CASSEAYRQVHQPQHF
-	TRBJ2-3	TRBV7-2	TRBD2	TGTGCCTCTGCGGGACTAGCGGGGGCCCTTACAGATACGCAGTATTTT	CASAGLAGALTDTQYF
-	TRBJ2-7	TRBV7-9	-	TGTGCCAGCAGCTTCGGGGAGTACGAGCAGTACTTC	CASSFGEYEQYF
few	TRBJ1-2	TRBV6-6	-	TGTGCCAGCCGCCCTGGGGGGGCGGATGGCTACACCTTC	CASRPGGADGYTF
few	TRBJ2-3	TRBV5-1	TRBD2	TGCGCCAGCAGCTTAGGAGCGGGGGCCCCTGCAGATACGCAGTATTTT	CASSLGAGAPADTQYF
-	TRBJ1-2	TRBV29-1	-	TGCAGCGTTGAGGCGGGAGGGGGCTACACCTTC	CSVEAGGGYTF
few	TRBJ1-4	TRBV5-1	-	TGCGCCAGCAGCTTCCAGGGTAATGAAAAACTGTTTTTT	CASSFQGNEKLFF
few	TRBJ1-6	TRBV29-1	TRBD1	TGCAGCGTTATGGAGGGGGCAAGATCACCCCTCCACTTT	CSVMEGARSPLHF
-	TRBJ1-2	TRBV5-8	-	TGTGCCAGCAGCTTTTCATCCCAACGACAGGACCTGGGCTACACCTTC	CASSFSSQRQDLGYTF
few	TRBJ2-5	TRBV28	-	TGTGCCAGCAGTTTCTCCCTCCAGAAGACCCAGTACTTC	CASSFSLQKTQYF
few	TRBJ2-7	TRBV6-5	-	TGTGCCAGCAGTTATTACCCGGACAGTTCCTACGAGCAGTACTTC	CASSYYPDSSYEQYF